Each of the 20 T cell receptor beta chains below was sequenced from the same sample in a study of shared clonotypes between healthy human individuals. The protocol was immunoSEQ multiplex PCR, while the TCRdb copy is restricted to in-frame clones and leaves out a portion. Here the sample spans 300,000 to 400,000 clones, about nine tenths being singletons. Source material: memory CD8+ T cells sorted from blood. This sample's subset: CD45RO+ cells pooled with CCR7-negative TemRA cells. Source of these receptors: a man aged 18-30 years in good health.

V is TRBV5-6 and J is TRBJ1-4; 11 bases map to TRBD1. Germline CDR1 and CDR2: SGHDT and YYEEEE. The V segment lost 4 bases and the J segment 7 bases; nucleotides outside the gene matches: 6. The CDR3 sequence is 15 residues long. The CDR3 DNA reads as TGTGCCAGCAGCGGGGGACAGGGGGAAATTGAAAAACTGTTTTTT. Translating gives CASSGGQGEIEKLFF.

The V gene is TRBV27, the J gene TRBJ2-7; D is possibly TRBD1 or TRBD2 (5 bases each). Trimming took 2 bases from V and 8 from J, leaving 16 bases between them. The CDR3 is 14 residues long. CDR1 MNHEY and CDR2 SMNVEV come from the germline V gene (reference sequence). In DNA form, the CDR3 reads TGTGCCAGCAGTTTAAGGGACGGTGGATGGAAGCAGTACTTC. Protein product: CASSLRDGGWKQYF.

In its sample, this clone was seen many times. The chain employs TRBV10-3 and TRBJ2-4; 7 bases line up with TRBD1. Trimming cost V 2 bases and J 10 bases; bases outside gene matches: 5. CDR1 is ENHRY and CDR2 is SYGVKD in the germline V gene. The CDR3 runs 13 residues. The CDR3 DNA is TGTGCCATCAGTGAGACGAACAGGGGTATTCAGTACTTC. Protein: CAISETNRGIQYF.

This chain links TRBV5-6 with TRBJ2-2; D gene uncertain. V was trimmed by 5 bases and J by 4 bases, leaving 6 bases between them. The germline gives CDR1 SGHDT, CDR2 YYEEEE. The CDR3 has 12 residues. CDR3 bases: TGTGCCAGCAGTCCATCCACCGGGGAGCTGTTTTTT. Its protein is CASSPSTGELFF.

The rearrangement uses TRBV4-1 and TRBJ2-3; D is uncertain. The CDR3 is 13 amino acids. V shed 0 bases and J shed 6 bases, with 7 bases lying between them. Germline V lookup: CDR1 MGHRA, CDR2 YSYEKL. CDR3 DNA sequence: TGCGCCAGCAGCCAAGATCTAGGGGATACGCAGTATTTT. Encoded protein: CASSQDLGDTQYF.

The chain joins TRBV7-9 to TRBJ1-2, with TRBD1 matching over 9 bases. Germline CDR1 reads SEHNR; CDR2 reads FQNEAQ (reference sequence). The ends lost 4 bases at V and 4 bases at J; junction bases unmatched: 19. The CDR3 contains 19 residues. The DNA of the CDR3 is TGTGCCAGCAGCTATTCCACTCCGGGACAGGGACGCACCCCCTATGGCTACACCTTC. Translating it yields CASSYSTPGQGRTPYGYTF.

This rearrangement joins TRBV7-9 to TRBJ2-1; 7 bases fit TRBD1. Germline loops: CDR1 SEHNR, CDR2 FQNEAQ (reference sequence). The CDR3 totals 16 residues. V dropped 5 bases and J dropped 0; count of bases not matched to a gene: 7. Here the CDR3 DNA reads TGTGCCAGCAGCGTCCGGGACAGAGCCTCCTACAATGAGCAGTTCTTC. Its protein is CASSVRDRASYNEQFF.

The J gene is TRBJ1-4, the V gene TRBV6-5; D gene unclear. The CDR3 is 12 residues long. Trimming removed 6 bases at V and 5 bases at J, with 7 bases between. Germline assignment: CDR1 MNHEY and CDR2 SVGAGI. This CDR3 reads CASRGINEKLFF. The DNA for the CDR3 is TGTGCCAGCAGAGGTATAAATGAAAAACTGTTTTTT.

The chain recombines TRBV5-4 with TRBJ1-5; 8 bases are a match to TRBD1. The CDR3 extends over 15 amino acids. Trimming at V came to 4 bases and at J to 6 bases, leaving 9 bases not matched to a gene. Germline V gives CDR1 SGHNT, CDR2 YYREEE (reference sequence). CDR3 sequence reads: CASSLAGQGVQPQHF. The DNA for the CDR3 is TGTGCCAGCAGCCTGGCCGGACAGGGTGTTCAGCCCCAGCATTTT.

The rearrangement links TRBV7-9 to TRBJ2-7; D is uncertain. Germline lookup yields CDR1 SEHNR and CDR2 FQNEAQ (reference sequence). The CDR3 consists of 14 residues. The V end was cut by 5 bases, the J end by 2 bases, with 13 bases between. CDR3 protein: CASSPVGMTYEQYF. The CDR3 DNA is TGTGCCAGCAGCCCCGTGGGGATGACCTACGAGCAGTACTTC.

As DNA, the CDR3 is TGTGCCAGCTCTCCTGACAGGGGAGGTTCACCCCTCCACTTT. Its protein product is CASSPDRGGSPLHF. This chain links TRBV5-4 with TRBJ1-6, with 8 bases that match TRBD1. CDR1 is SGHNT and CDR2 is YYREEE in the germline V gene (reference sequence). CDR3 length: 14 amino acids. V lost 7 bases and J lost 9; bases outside the gene matches: 9.

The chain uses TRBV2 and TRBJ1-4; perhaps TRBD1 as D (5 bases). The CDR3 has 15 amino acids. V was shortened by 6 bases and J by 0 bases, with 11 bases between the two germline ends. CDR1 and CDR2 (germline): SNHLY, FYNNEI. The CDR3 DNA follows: TGTGCCAGCAGCCCCAGGACACCAACTAATGAAAAACTGTTTTTT. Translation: CASSPRTPTNEKLFF.

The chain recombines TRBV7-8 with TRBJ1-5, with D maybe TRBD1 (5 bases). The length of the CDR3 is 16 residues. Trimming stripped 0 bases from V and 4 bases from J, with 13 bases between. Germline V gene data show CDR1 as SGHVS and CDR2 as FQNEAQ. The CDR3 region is CASSLAMGPSNQPQHF. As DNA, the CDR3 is TGTGCCAGCAGCTTAGCGATGGGACCGAGTAATCAGCCCCAGCATTTT.

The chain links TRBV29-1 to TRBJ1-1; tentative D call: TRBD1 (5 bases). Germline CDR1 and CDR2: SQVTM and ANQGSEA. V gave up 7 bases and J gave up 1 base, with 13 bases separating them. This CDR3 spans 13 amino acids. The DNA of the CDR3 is TGCAGCGGTGACCCGACAGCGAACACTGAAGCTTTCTTT. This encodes CSGDPTANTEAFF.

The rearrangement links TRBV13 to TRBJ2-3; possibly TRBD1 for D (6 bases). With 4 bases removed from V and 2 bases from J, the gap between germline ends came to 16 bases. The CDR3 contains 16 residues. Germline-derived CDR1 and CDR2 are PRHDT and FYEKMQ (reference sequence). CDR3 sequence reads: CASSYAGVGPTDTQYF. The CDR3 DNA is TGTGCCAGCAGCTACGCAGGGGTGGGGCCCACAGATACGCAGTATTTT. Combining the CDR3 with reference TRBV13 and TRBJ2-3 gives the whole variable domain AAGVIQSPRHLIKEKRETATLKCYPIPRHDTVYWYQQGPGQDPQFLISFYEKMQSDKGSIPDRFSAQQFSDYHSELNMSSLELGDSALYFCASSYAGVGPTDTQYFGPGTRLTVL.

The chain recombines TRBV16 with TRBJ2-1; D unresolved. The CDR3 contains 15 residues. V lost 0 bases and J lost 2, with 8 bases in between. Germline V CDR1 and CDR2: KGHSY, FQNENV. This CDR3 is CASSQSRFPYNEQFF. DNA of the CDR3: TGTGCCAGCAGCCAATCCCGGTTTCCCTACAATGAGCAGTTCTTC. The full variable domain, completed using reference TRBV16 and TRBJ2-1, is GEEVAQTPKHLVRGEGQKAKLYCAPIKGHSYVFWYQQVLKNEFKFLISFQNENVFDETGMPKERFSAKCLPNSPCSLEIQATKLEDSAVYFCASSQSRFPYNEQFFGPGTRLTVL.

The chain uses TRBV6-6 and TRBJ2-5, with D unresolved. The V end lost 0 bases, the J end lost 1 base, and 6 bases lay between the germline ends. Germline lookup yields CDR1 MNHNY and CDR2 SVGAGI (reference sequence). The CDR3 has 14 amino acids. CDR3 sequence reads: CASSYSSSQETQYF. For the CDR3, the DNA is TGTGCCAGCAGTTACTCATCCAGCCAAGAGACCCAGTACTTC.

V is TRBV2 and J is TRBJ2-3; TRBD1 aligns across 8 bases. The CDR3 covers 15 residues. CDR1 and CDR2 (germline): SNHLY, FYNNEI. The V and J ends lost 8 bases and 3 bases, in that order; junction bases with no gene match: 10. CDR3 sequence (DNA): TGTGCCAGCTCAGGACAGGGATCTAGGACAGATACGCAGTATTTT. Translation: CASSGQGSRTDTQYF.

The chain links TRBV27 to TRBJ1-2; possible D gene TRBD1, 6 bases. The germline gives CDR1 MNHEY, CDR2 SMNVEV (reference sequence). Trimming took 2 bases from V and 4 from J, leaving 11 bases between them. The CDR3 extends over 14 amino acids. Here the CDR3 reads CASSLGTPLYGYTF. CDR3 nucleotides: TGTGCCAGCAGTTTAGGGACACCCCTCTATGGCTACACCTTC.

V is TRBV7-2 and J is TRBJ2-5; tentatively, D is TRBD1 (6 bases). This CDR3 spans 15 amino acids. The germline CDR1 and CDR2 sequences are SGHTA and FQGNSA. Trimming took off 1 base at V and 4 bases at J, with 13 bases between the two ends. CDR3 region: CASSLVRGRIETQYF. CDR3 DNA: TGTGCCAGCAGCTTAGTCAGGGGAAGGATAGAGACCCAGTACTTC. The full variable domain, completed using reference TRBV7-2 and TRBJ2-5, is GAGVSQSPSNKVTEKGKDVELRCDPISGHTALYWYRQSLGQGLEFLIYFQGNSAPDKSGLPSDRFSAERTGGSVSTLTIQRTQQEDSAVYLCASSLVRGRIETQYFGPGTRLLVL.